This TCR beta chain emerged from a study of B cell selection in AIRE deficiency. Notes on the study in general: Shorter CDR3s marked shared Treg sequences, biased toward few non-templated insertions. Approximately 33% of healthy-shared Treg TCRbeta sequences appeared in patient Tconv cells.

As for this clone: The antigen is unknown.

Per the original methods: Treg pools: roughly 6.2x10^4 distinct patient, some 1x10^5 donor TCRbeta sequences. TCRdb's table, derived via immunoSEQ multiplex PCR, lists solely in-frame clones and lacks some. V, J and clone size are taken as reported in that table, and D and trimming were inferred from the DNA itself. The sample has 20,000 to 25,000 clones, less than 95% seen once. V was trimmed by 3 bases and J by 4 bases, leaving 12 bases between them. The CDR3 spans 15 residues. Germline V lookup: CDR1 SGHTA, CDR2 FQGNSA. Regulatory T cells were sorted as CD4+CD25hiCD127low/negative cells. The chain has TRBV7-2 and TRBJ2-2; D is unclear. Sequenced sample: Tregs sorted from PBMCs. This TCR came from a human donor with AIRE deficiency. CDR3 protein: CASSLRSGRTGELFF. DNA for the CDR3: TGTGCCAGCAGCTTGAGGTCGGGTCGCACCGGGGAGCTGTTTTTT.